This T cell receptor beta chain was captured in a study of CD4+ T cells in melanoma. The study, taken as a whole, reports: CD8+ T cell, macrophage and B cell function reportedly correlated with neoantigen-specific CD4+ T cells. Reportedly, melanoma neoantigen-specific CD4+ T cells showed varied differentiation states.

Looked up from germline, CDR1 is SGHNT and CDR2 is YYREEE (reference sequence). J gave up 5 bases and V 2 bases, and 8 bases lay outside the gene matches. This CDR3 contains 16 residues. On this clone: The antigen remains unidentified.

TCRdb's table, derived via immunoSEQ multiplex PCR, lists solely in-frame clones and lacks some. The sample has about 54,000 clones, about 70% seen once; the top ten hold 4.5% to 6%. The V call is TRBV5-4, the J call TRBJ1-2; 11 bases align to TRBD1. The receptor was derived from a human donor with melanoma. The sample was tumor tissue. DNA for the CDR3: TGTGCCAGCAGCTTAGTTGGACAGGGGGCACGATATGGCTACACCTTC. Translated, it gives CASSLVGQGARYGYTF.